The rows below give T cell receptor beta chains drawn from one sample of a study of shared clonotypes between healthy human individuals. Clones were sequenced by immunoSEQ multiplex PCR, and TCRdb holds only the in-frame ones, with some missing. The table shows a few million clones, with approximately 94% occurring only once. Sequencing used naive CD4+ T cells sorted from blood. The receptors were gathered from a man aged 18 to 30 in good health. CDR3s include the opening cysteine and the closing phenylalanine or tryptophan. D genes are given only for firm matches. Only part of the rows carry a size: once, few, many, or a class if the clone is expanded.

>-|TRBV11-2|-|TRBJ1-6
CASSSRGGGSPLHF
TGTGCCAGCAGCTCAAGGGGAGGCGGTTCACCCCTCCACTTT
>-|TRBV28|-|TRBJ1-4
CASSPTGGGEKLFF
TGTGCCAGCAGCCCGACAGGCGGAGGTGAAAAACTGTTTTTT
>TRBD2|TRBV27|-|TRBJ2-3
CASSRTSGGTADTQYF
TGTGCCAGCAGTCGGACTAGCGGGGGGACCGCAGATACGCAGTATTTT
>TRBD1|TRBV6-5|-|TRBJ1-5
CASSYSTGPSNQPQHF
TGTGCCAGCAGTTACTCGACAGGGCCGAGCAATCAGCCCCAGCATTTT
>-|TRBV7-9|few|TRBJ1-1
CASYGQQNTEAFF
TGTGCCAGCTATGGACAGCAGAACACTGAAGCTTTCTTT
>-|TRBV30|-|TRBJ2-2
CAWSWGKMRFYSGELFF
TGTGCCTGGAGTTGGGGGAAAATGAGGTTTTACTCCGGGGAGCTGTTTTTT
>-|TRBV7-6|-|TRBJ1-1
CASSLVGGVNTEAFF
TGTGCCAGCAGCTTAGTTGGGGGGGTGAACACTGAAGCTTTCTTT
>-|TRBV2|-|TRBJ2-7
CASRIGGPYEQYF
TGTGCCAGCAGGATCGGGGGGCCCTACGAGCAGTACTTC
>-|TRBV28|-|TRBJ1-2
CASSLQQGGYTF
TGTGCCAGCAGTTTACAACAGGGAGGCTACACCTTC
>-|TRBV11-1|-|TRBJ1-2
CASSLLAGGDGYTF
TGTGCCAGCAGCTTATTGGCCGGGGGTGATGGCTACACCTTC
>-|TRBV9|-|TRBJ2-1
CASSAHVSSYNEQFF
TGTGCCAGCAGCGCCCACGTGAGCTCCTACAATGAGCAGTTCTTC
>-|TRBV5-1|-|TRBJ1-2
CASSLGQGLYGYTF
TGCGCCAGCAGCTTGGGCCAAGGGCTCTATGGCTACACCTTC
>-|TRBV5-5|-|TRBJ1-1
CASSLAGRKVATEAFF
TGTGCCAGCAGCTTGGCCGGCAGGAAGGTGGCCACTGAAGCTTTCTTT
>TRBD1|TRBV14|-|TRBJ1-6
CASSQGQLYYSPLHF
TGTGCCAGCAGCCAGGGACAGCTTTATTATTCACCCCTCCACTTT
>-|TRBV4-1|-|TRBJ2-3
CASSQVGAASTDTQYF
TGCGCCAGCAGCCAGGTAGGGGCCGCTAGCACAGATACGCAGTATTTT
>TRBD2|TRBV9|-|TRBJ2-2
CASSVARTSLAEGNTGELFF
TGTGCCAGCAGCGTAGCCCGCACCTCCCTAGCGGAGGGTAACACCGGGGAGCTGTTTTTT
>TRBD2|TRBV5-1|-|TRBJ2-5
CASSPGGGTYQETQYF
TGCGCCAGCAGCCCGGGGGGAGGCACTTACCAAGAGACCCAGTACTTC
>-|TRBV2|-|TRBJ2-3
CASSGTKPPPTQYF
TGTGCCAGCAGTGGGACAAAGCCCCCCCCTACGCAGTATTTT
>-|TRBV25-1|-|TRBJ2-2
CASSALQGTLIGELFF
TGTGCCAGCAGTGCCCTACAGGGTACGTTGATCGGGGAGCTGTTTTTT
>-|TRBV2|-|TRBJ2-3
CASNSGRTDTQYF
TGTGCCAGCAATAGCGGACGCACAGATACGCAGTATTTT
>TRBD1|TRBV18|-|TRBJ1-5
CASSRPGTGFSQPQHF
TGTGCCAGCTCACGACCCGGGACAGGGTTCAGTCAGCCCCAGCATTTT
>TRBD1|TRBV30|-|TRBJ1-2
CAWSVMGQGVYGYTF
TGTGCCTGGAGTGTAATGGGACAGGGTGTCTATGGCTACACCTTC
>TRBD1|TRBV27|-|TRBJ2-7
CASTQGQGWGSYEQYF
TGTGCCAGCACCCAGGGACAGGGATGGGGCTCCTACGAGCAGTACTTC
>-|TRBV18|-|TRBJ2-7
CASSSGGAYEQYF
TGTGCCAGCTCATCCGGCGGGGCCTACGAGCAGTACTTC
>-|TRBV10-1|-|TRBJ2-7
CASSAGGSYEQYF
TGCGCCAGCAGTGCCGGTGGGAGCTACGAGCAGTACTTC
>-|TRBV18|-|TRBJ1-1
CASSSQGRATEAFF
TGTGCCAGCTCATCGCAGGGTCGTGCCACTGAAGCTTTCTTT